The 27 T cell receptor beta chains presented below share a single source sample, sequenced in a study of identifying expanded T cells in peripheral blood. Data came from immunoSEQ multiplex PCR; TCRdb stores just in-frame clones and leaves some out. The table shows 70,000 to 100,000 clones, with 88% occurring only once. The source material was blood. The receptors shown here come from a person aged 18 to 75 in good health.

The table lists this clone with a few counts. This sequence joins TRBV7-3 and TRBJ2-7; no firm D call. The CDR3 is made up of 12 amino acids. V lost 6 bases to trimming and J lost 4 bases, with 10 bases between them. In germline, CDR1 is SGHTA, CDR2 FQGTGA. Here the CDR3 DNA reads TGTGCCAGCAGTTCGGACGGTTACGAGCAGTACTTC. Amino acids: CASSSDGYEQYF.

The chain has TRBV25-1 and TRBJ2-7, with TRBD2 matching over 8 bases. The CDR3 has 18 amino acids. V dropped 2 bases and J dropped 0; count of bases not matched to a gene: 12. Germline-derived CDR1 and CDR2 are MGHDK and SYGVNS. This chain's CDR3 is CASSESGAGVPLSYEQYF. The CDR3 bases are TGTGCCAGCAGTGAAAGTGGAGCGGGAGTACCCCTCTCCTACGAGCAGTACTTC.

This chain joins TRBV5-6 and TRBJ2-2; 9 bases line up with TRBD2. The V and J ends lost 1 base and 0 bases, in that order; junction bases with no gene match: 4. Per germline, CDR1 SGHDT and CDR2 YYEEEE. The CDR3 length is 17 residues. The CDR3 DNA sequence: TGTGCCAGCAGCTTGAGGGTAGCGGGAGCGAACACCGGGGAGCTGTTTTTT. Translating it yields CASSLRVAGANTGELFF.

V is TRBV5-1 and J is TRBJ1-6; 7 bases are shared with TRBD1. The V and J ends lost 4 bases and 7 bases, in that order; junction bases with no gene match: 11. The CDR3 runs 16 residues. In germline, CDR1 is SGHRS, CDR2 YFSETQ. The CDR3, as DNA: TGCGCCAGCAGCGGAATCCGGGACAGCAGGAATTCACCCCTCCACTTT. It yields the protein CASSGIRDSRNSPLHF.

The chain uses TRBV9 and TRBJ2-5; 7 nucleotides align to TRBD1. The J segment lost 5 bases and the V segment lost 0 bases, leaving 4 bases of the junction unmatched. Germline V gene sequence: CDR1 SGDLS, CDR2 YYNGEE. This CDR3 has 14 residues. CDR3 in amino acids: CASSVGGTAETQYF. CDR3 coding DNA: TGTGCCAGCAGCGTAGGGGGGACAGCGGAGACCCAGTACTTC.

The chain joins TRBV15 to TRBJ1-2; unclear D gene. Germline V gene data show CDR1 as LNHNV and CDR2 as YYDKDF (reference sequence). This CDR3 comprises 14 residues. The germline V and J ends were trimmed by 1 base and 4 bases, with 10 bases remaining between them. CDR3 bases: TGTGCCACCAGCAGAGCCCCAGGCGTCTATGGCTACACCTTC. Its protein is CATSRAPGVYGYTF.

The chain has TRBV4-1 and TRBJ2-3, with a possible D match to TRBD1 (6 bases). This CDR3 is built from 16 residues. V lost 2 bases and J lost 0, with 12 bases in between. The germline V gene encodes CDR1 MGHRA and CDR2 YSYEKL. In DNA form, the CDR3 reads TGCGCCAGCAGCCAACCAGGACAGATTAGCACAGATACGCAGTATTTT. It is translated as CASSQPGQISTDTQYF.

This rearrangement joins TRBV7-3 to TRBJ1-2; 9 bases line up with TRBD1. The V gene end was trimmed by 5 bases and the J gene end by 4 bases; junction bases not matched to a gene: 8. In germline, CDR1 is SGHTA, CDR2 FQGTGA. There are 15 residues in the CDR3. CDR3 bases: TGTGCCAGCAGCCCCGGGACAGGGCTTCCCTATGGCTACACCTTC. Its translation is CASSPGTGLPYGYTF. Filled out from reference TRBV7-3 and TRBJ1-2, the complete variable domain reads GAGVSQTPSNKVTEKGKYVELRCDPISGHTALYWYRQSLGQGPEFLIYFQGTGAADDSGLPNDRFFAVRPEGSVSTLKIQRTERGDSAVYLCASSPGTGLPYGYTFGSGTRLTVV.

The chain employs TRBV5-1 and TRBJ2-1, with D tentatively TRBD2 (5 bases). Trimming removed 5 bases from V and 0 bases from J, with 18 bases in between. Germline CDR1 is SGHRS and CDR2 is YFSETQ. There are 17 residues in the CDR3. The CDR3 sequence: CASRRYSGESSYNEQFF. In DNA form, the CDR3 reads TGCGCCAGCAGACGATACAGCGGAGAAAGCTCCTACAATGAGCAGTTCTTC.

The gene calls are TRBV30 and TRBJ2-7; D call uncertain. CDR1 and CDR2 from the germline V gene are GTSNPN and SVGIG (reference sequence). V was clipped by 0 bases and J by 3 bases, with 9 bases between them. This CDR3 is 13 amino acids long. Here the CDR3 DNA reads TGTGCCTGGAGTGTGGACGAAAACTACGAGCAGTACTTC. This gives the protein CAWSVDENYEQYF. The full variable domain, rest sourced from reference TRBV30 and TRBJ2-7, is SQTIHQWPATLVQPVGSPLSLECTVEGTSNPNLYWYRQAAGRGLQLLFYSVGIGQISSEVPQNLSASRPQDRQFILSSKKLLLSDSGFYLCAWSVDENYEQYFGPGTRLTVT.

This rearrangement joins TRBV7-2 to TRBJ2-1; tentatively, D is TRBD1 (6 bases). V was trimmed by 7 bases and J by 12 bases, leaving 19 bases between them. The CDR3 consists of 13 residues. CDR1 and CDR2 (germline): SGHTA, FQGNSA. The CDR3 here is CASTPYPGTRQFF. CDR3 DNA sequence: TGTGCCAGCACCCCCTACCCCGGGACAAGGCAGTTCTTC.

V usage is TRBV2 and J usage is TRBJ1-2; D unclear. CDR1 is SNHLY, CDR2 FYNNEI, per germline. This CDR3 spans 14 amino acids. Trimming removed 2 bases from V and 0 bases from J, with 7 bases in between. The CDR3 coding sequence is TGTGCCAGCAGTGAAACTTGGACTAACTATGGCTACACCTTC. This sequence encodes CASSETWTNYGYTF. The full variable domain, rest sourced from reference TRBV2 and TRBJ1-2, is EPEVTQTPSHQVTQMGQEVILRCVPISNHLYFYWYRQILGQKVEFLVSFYNNEISEKSEIFDDQFSVERPDGSNFTLKIRSTKLEDSAMYFCASSETWTNYGYTFGSGTRLTVV.

The CDR3 loop reads CASSKFNIINLNEKLFF. The CDR3 bases are TGTGCCAGCAGCAAGTTTAATATCATAAACCTAAATGAAAAACTGTTTTTT. This chain links TRBV7-8 with TRBJ1-4, with D unclear. The CDR3 totals 17 residues. V gave up 5 bases and J gave up 5 bases, with 21 bases separating them. The germline V gene encodes CDR1 SGHVS and CDR2 FQNEAQ.

CDR3 DNA sequence: TGTGCCAGCAGTTACGACCCTGGACAGGGGGGTTCACCCCTCCACTTT. It is translated as CASSYDPGQGGSPLHF. The chain couples TRBV6-6 to TRBJ1-6; TRBD1 agrees at 10 bases. The CDR3 spans 16 residues. Germline V gene lookup returns CDR1 MNHNY and CDR2 SVGAGI (reference sequence). The J segment lost 9 bases and the V segment lost 2 bases, leaving 7 bases of the junction unmatched.

V usage is TRBV6-5 and J usage is TRBJ2-7; tentative D call: TRBD1 (6 bases). V was cut by 0 bases and J by 0 bases, with 12 bases left in between. The CDR3 contains 16 residues. Germline V gives CDR1 MNHEY, CDR2 SVGAGI. CDR3 coding DNA: TGTGCCAGCAGTTACTCTCCGGACAGAACCTCCTACGAGCAGTACTTC. As protein: CASSYSPDRTSYEQYF.

This sequence joins TRBV4-1 and TRBJ2-6; D is perhaps TRBD2 (5 bases). The CDR3 is made up of 17 amino acids. The V gene lost 5 bases and the J gene lost 3 bases, with 17 bases spanning the gap. CDR1 is MGHRA and CDR2 is YSYEKL in the germline V gene. CDR3 residues: CASSYSRFGGGANVLTF. The CDR3 bases are TGCGCCAGCAGCTATTCGAGGTTCGGAGGTGGGGCCAACGTCCTGACTTTC.

The CDR3 DNA reads as TGTGCCAACGGACAGGAAATGAACACTGAAGCTTTCTTT. This translates into CANGQEMNTEAFF. J is TRBJ1-1 and V is TRBV10-3; 7 bases are a match to TRBD1. Trimming removed 10 bases from V and 0 bases from J; junction bases left unmatched: 5. Germline CDR1 and CDR2: ENHRY and SYGVKD. This CDR3 has 13 residues.

The chain combines TRBV9 with TRBJ2-1; 13 bases are shared with TRBD2. The CDR3 is made up of 24 amino acids. The V segment lost 9 bases and the J segment 12 bases; nucleotides outside the gene matches: 42. Germline lookup yields CDR1 SGDLS and CDR2 YYNGEE. The CDR3: CAMYAAGGSGRRPNPGLAGSSQFF. The CDR3 bases are TGTGCCATGTATGCTGCCGGGGGCTCGGGGCGGCGACCTAATCCGGGACTAGCGGGATCTTCGCAGTTCTTC.

The chain recombines TRBV4-1 with TRBJ1-4, with D perhaps TRBD1 (5 bases). Trimming shortened V by 4 bases and J by 2 bases, and 11 bases separated the two germline ends. The CDR3 has 15 residues. Per the germline V gene, CDR1 is MGHRA and CDR2 is YSYEKL. The CDR3 DNA reads TGCGCCAGCAGCCGTGTGGGGGGGACTAATGAAAAACTGTTTTTT. Encoded protein: CASSRVGGTNEKLFF.

V is TRBV18 and J is TRBJ1-5, with D perhaps matching TRBD1 (5 bases). The germline V and J ends were trimmed by 5 bases and 0 bases, with 14 bases remaining between them. The CDR3 extends over 16 amino acids. Germline loops: CDR1 KGHSH, CDR2 LQKENI. CDR3 loop: CASSRDVSNSNQPQHF. DNA of the CDR3: TGTGCCAGCTCAAGGGACGTATCAAATAGCAATCAGCCCCAGCATTTT.

This chain uses TRBV5-1 with TRBJ1-4; no firm D call. The CDR3 is 15 residues long. V lost 4 bases and J lost 5, with 15 bases in between. Germline CDR1 is SGHRS and CDR2 is YFSETQ. CDR3 amino acids: CASSPRGEANEKLFF. CDR3 nucleotides: TGCGCCAGCAGCCCCCGTGGGGAAGCCAATGAAAAACTGTTTTTT.

The V and J genes are TRBV29-1 and TRBJ2-2; 8 nucleotides match TRBD2. With 4 bases clipped from V and 6 bases from J, the junction kept 4 bases outside the gene matches. Germline CDR1 SQVTM, CDR2 ANQGSEA. The CDR3 totals 13 residues. The CDR3 bases are TGCAGCGTTGGCGGGGGGATATCCGGGGAGCTGTTTTTT. Amino acid sequence: CSVGGGISGELFF.

This chain uses TRBV7-2 with TRBJ1-2, with no clear D. Per germline, CDR1 SGHTA and CDR2 FQGNSA. Trimming removed 3 bases at V and 5 bases at J, with 7 bases between. The CDR3 consists of 12 residues. CDR3 loop: CASSFREYGYTF. CDR3 coding DNA: TGTGCCAGCAGCTTCCGGGAATATGGCTACACCTTC.

The chain carries TRBV7-8 and TRBJ1-1, with 7 bases fitting TRBD1. Germline assignment: CDR1 SGHVS and CDR2 FQNEAQ. CDR3 length equals 13 residues. V gave up 0 bases and J gave up 8 bases; unmatched junction bases: 3. CDR3 sequence (DNA): TGTGCCAGCAGCTTAGCGGGGGGACAGGAAGCTTTCTTT. This sequence encodes CASSLAGGQEAFF.

J is TRBJ2-3 and V is TRBV7-9, with 8 nucleotides matching TRBD2. Germline CDR1 and CDR2: SEHNR and FQNEAQ (reference sequence). V lost 5 bases and J lost 4; bases outside the gene matches: 8. This CDR3 comprises 15 residues. CDR3: CASSRLAGGPDTQYF. Written as DNA, the CDR3 is TGTGCCAGCAGCCGCCTCGCGGGAGGCCCAGATACGCAGTATTTT.

The rearrangement links TRBV28 to TRBJ2-5; D possibly corresponds to TRBD1 (5 bases). Trimming shortened V by 5 bases and J by 5 bases, and 12 bases separated the two germline ends. Germline CDR1 reads MDHEN; CDR2 reads SYDVKM. The CDR3 covers 13 residues. The CDR3: CASSETDRETQYF. The CDR3 DNA is TGTGCCAGCAGTGAGACAGATCGGGAGACCCAGTACTTC.

This sequence joins TRBV6-4 and TRBJ2-3; 10 bases align to TRBD2. J gave up 4 bases and V 0 bases, and 1 base lay outside the gene matches. Germline CDR1 and CDR2: MRHNA and SNTAGT. This CDR3 has 15 residues. CDR3 bases: TGTGCCAGCAGTGACTCAGCGGGAGGGCCAGATACGCAGTATTTT. Amino acids: CASSDSAGGPDTQYF.